This T cell receptor (beta chain) was recovered during a study of blood T cell repertoires in COVID-19. Study information: The cDNA or gDNA used as material had been derived from T cells, B-cell-depleted T cells, or PBMCs.

V shed 3 bases, J shed 0 bases, and the junction held 16 bases outside the gene matches. CDR3 length: 20 residues. In germline, CDR1 is MDHEN, CDR2 SYDVKM. Per the authors' pipeline: Estimated nucleated cell counts came from reference gene primer amplification. Here immunoSEQ multiplex PCR was the method, and the copy in TCRdb shows in-frame clones only, minus some. Clone size and V and J calls were adopted from that table, with D and trimming inferred from the DNA. The sample lists approximately 50,000 clones; approximately 85% were seen once. The sequencing input was peripheral blood. The sequence was obtained from a woman aged 80 or over with COVID-19, enrolled during active disease. The chain carries TRBV28 and TRBJ1-4, with TRBD1 matching over 7 bases. CDR3 amino acids: CASSFPIAGGTLATNEKLFF. In nucleotides, the CDR3 is TGTGCCAGCAGTTTCCCCATTGCAGGGGGAACCCTGGCAACTAATGAAAAACTGTTTTTT.